This is a list of T cell receptor beta chains from one sample in a study of blood T cell repertoires in COVID-19. Clones were sequenced by immunoSEQ multiplex PCR, and TCRdb holds only the in-frame ones, with some missing. The top ten clones hold less than 4.5% of a sample with more than 300,000 clones, 65% to 90% of them seen once. The sequenced sample consisted of PBMCs or T cells enriched from blood (not recorded which). These receptors were taken from a man aged 25-45 years who had recovered from COVID-19. The CDR3 runs from the conserved cysteine through the conserved F or W. Fields, in order: V gene, D gene, CDR3 length, J gene, clone size, CDR3 DNA, CDR3 protein. The D gene is left open where the match is weak. Not all rows give a size; the values are once, few, many and, for expanded clones, a class.

TRBV5-4	.	14	TRBJ2-1	.	TGTGCCAGCATGGCGGGGGCCTCCTACAATGAGCAGTTCTTC	CASMAGASYNEQFF
TRBV18	.	12	TRBJ1-1	.	TGTGCCAGCTCAGGGGCAGGCACTGAAGCTTTCTTT	CASSGAGTEAFF
TRBV5-1	TRBD1	14	TRBJ2-1	.	TGCGCCAGCAGCTCCGGGACAGGGAACAATGAGCAGTTCTTC	CASSSGTGNNEQFF
TRBV30	TRBD1	14	TRBJ2-7	few	TGTGCCTGGAGTCGACAGGGAACTGCGTACGAGCAGTACTTC	CAWSRQGTAYEQYF
TRBV20-1	.	14	TRBJ1-1	.	TGCAGTGCTAGTAACAGGGCGAAGAACACTGAAGCTTTCTTT	CSASNRAKNTEAFF
TRBV7-9	.	14	TRBJ2-7	.	TGTGCCAGCAGTCAAAGCGCCGGGTCCCCCGGGCAGTACTTC	CASSQSAGSPGQYF
TRBV3-1/TRBV3-2	TRBD1	13	TRBJ1-2	.	TGTGCCAGCAGCCAAGCCTATGGGACAGTTCTAACCTTC	CASSQAYGTVLTF
TRBV11-2	.	15	TRBJ2-7	.	TGTGCCAGCAGCTTATACGCGACAGCTTTCAACGAGCAGTACTTC	CASSLYATAFNEQYF
TRBV5-1	TRBD1	19	TRBJ1-4	.	TGCGCCAGCAGCGGGGGCACCCGGGACAGGGGAGCCCTAGGTGAAAAACTGTTTTTT	CASSGGTRDRGALGEKLFF
TRBV2	.	13	TRBJ1-2	.	TGTGCCAGCAGTGACAGGGAATGGGGTGGCTACACCTTC	CASSDREWGGYTF
TRBV5-1	.	14	TRBJ2-3	.	TGCGCCAGCAGCTTGGGGCAGAGCACAGATACGCAGTATTTT	CASSLGQSTDTQYF
TRBV27	.	13	TRBJ1-2	once	TGTGCCAGCAGTTTTGTCGGGAACTATGGCTACACCTTC	CASSFVGNYGYTF
TRBV5-4	.	13	TRBJ2-5	.	TGTGCCAGCAGCTTGGGACTAGAAGAGACCCAGTACTTC	CASSLGLEETQYF
TRBV30	.	12	TRBJ1-2	.	TGTGCCCGCCTTACAGGGCTCTATGGCTACACCTTC	CARLTGLYGYTF
TRBV6-6	.	12	TRBJ1-5	.	TGTGCCAGCAAGTTAGGAGATCAGCCCCAGCATTTT	CASKLGDQPQHF
TRBV5-1	TRBD1	16	TRBJ2-3	.	TGCGCCAGCAGCTTGCTACAGGGGGCAAGCACAGATACGCAGTATTTT	CASSLLQGASTDTQYF
TRBV27	.	15	TRBJ1-2	.	TGTGCCAGCAGTTTATCGGGACACCGGAACTATGGCTACACCTTC	CASSLSGHRNYGYTF
TRBV30	TRBD1	13	TRBJ1-5	.	TGTGCCTGGACCAGGGGGCTCAATCAGCCCCAGCATTTT	CAWTRGLNQPQHF
TRBV24-1	TRBD2	14	TRBJ2-3	.	TGTGCCACGAGAACGGGGAGGGGCACAGATACGCAGTATTTT	CATRTGRGTDTQYF
TRBV27	.	12	TRBJ2-7	.	TGTGCCAGCAGTCCCCCGTATTACGAGCAGTACTTC	CASSPPYYEQYF
TRBV7-9	TRBD1	17	TRBJ1-4	.	TGTGCCAGCAGCTTATACCCGGACAGGGGGCGACATGAAAAACTGTTTTTT	CASSLYPDRGRHEKLFF
TRBV21-1	.	17	TRBJ2-2	once	TGTGCCAGCAGCAAGACCACAGGGGGCATTAACACCGGGGAGCTGTTTTTT	CASSKTTGGINTGELFF
TRBV28	.	15	TRBJ1-2	.	TGTGCCAGCAGCACAGAAGGGGTGGGCCTATATGGCTACACCTTC	CASSTEGVGLYGYTF
TRBV7-8	.	14	TRBJ2-7	.	TGTGCCAGCAGCTTAGCGGGAGGCGCCTACGAGCAGTACTTC	CASSLAGGAYEQYF
TRBV7-9	.	11	TRBJ2-7	.	TGTGCCAGCAGCTCAACCTACGAGCAGTACTTC	CASSSTYEQYF
TRBV11-2	.	14	TRBJ1-2	.	TGTGCCGATAACAGCGGGGAGTCTAGCTATGGCTACACCTTC	CADNSGESSYGYTF
TRBV2	.	12	TRBJ1-6	once	TGTGCCAGCACCAGGGAAGGATCACCCCTCCACTTT	CASTREGSPLHF
TRBV27	.	15	TRBJ1-5	.	TGTGCCAGCAGTTTCGGCAGGGGCTTAAATCAGCCCCAGCATTTT	CASSFGRGLNQPQHF
TRBV5-1	TRBD1	16	TRBJ1-2	.	TGCGCCAGCAGCTTCGGCTACAGGGGGTATGGCTATGGCTACACCTTC	CASSFGYRGYGYGYTF
TRBV5-4	.	17	TRBJ2-6	.	TGTGCCAGCAGCTTGGGGACAGTTACCTCTGGGGCCAACGTCCTGACTTTC	CASSLGTVTSGANVLTF
TRBV6-4	.	14	TRBJ1-2	.	TGTGCCAGCAGTGACTCTCCAGTCTACTATGGCTACACCTTC	CASSDSPVYYGYTF
TRBV3-1/TRBV3-2	TRBD1	14	TRBJ1-5	few	TGTGCCAGCAGCCTGCAGGGGGCTGGGCAGCCCCAGCATTTT	CASSLQGAGQPQHF
TRBV7-9	TRBD1	16	TRBJ2-1	.	TGTGCCAGCAGCAAGTACCGGGACAGGGTAAACAATGAGCAGTTCTTC	CASSKYRDRVNNEQFF
TRBV7-2	.	14	TRBJ2-7	.	TGTGCCAGCAGCTTAAGGGGGTTGTCCTACGAGCAGTACTTC	CASSLRGLSYEQYF
TRBV29-1	.	15	TRBJ2-2	.	TGCAGCGTTGCTTTTCGGCAGGGGTCCACCGGGGAGCTGTTTTTT	CSVAFRQGSTGELFF
TRBV19	.	14	TRBJ2-5	.	TGTGCCAGTAGTACCTTCGCGGTCCAAGAGACCCAGTACTTC	CASSTFAVQETQYF
TRBV5-1	TRBD2	21	TRBJ2-5	.	TGCGCCAGCAGCTTGGGTTTACTACCCGGACTAGCGGGAGGGGGCCGGGAGACCCAGTACTTC	CASSLGLLPGLAGGGRETQYF
TRBV5-6	.	16	TRBJ2-5	.	TGTGCCAGCAGCCCGCCTTCTCAGGGAGGAGGAGAGACCCAGTACTTC	CASSPPSQGGGETQYF
TRBV18	TRBD1	14	TRBJ1-2	.	TGTGCCAGCTCAACAGGGGGCATCCCATATGGCTACACCTTC	CASSTGGIPYGYTF
TRBV11-3	.	18	TRBJ2-5	.	TGTGCCAGCAGCTTAGGAGTGTGGGGCAGAAGCCGCCAAGAGACCCAGTACTTC	CASSLGVWGRSRQETQYF
TRBV9	TRBD1	15	TRBJ2-7	.	TGTGCCAGCAGCGCGGGACAGGGGGGGTACTACGAGCAGTACTTC	CASSAGQGGYYEQYF